The entry below describes one TCR beta chain. As yet, its antigen is unknown. The sample belongs to a study of T cell responses to AZD1222 COVID-19 vaccine. Study-wide background: Second-dose timings of about 4 or about 12 weeks were pooled. Overall study results and limits: Repertoire sampling happened only post peak T cell response. Spike was spanned by vaccine-associated CD4 TCRs, with dominance at 160-218 and 743-854. Just a handful of people given AZD1222 tested seropositive at baseline.

The data were produced by immunoSEQ multiplex PCR, yet TCRdb's version contains in-frame clones alone and is incomplete. The table lists over 100,000 clones, around nine tenths of them singletons. CDR3 length: 15 residues. Germline lookup yields CDR1 SGHTA and CDR2 FQGTGA. After removal of 1 base from V and 6 bases from J, the junction contained 6 bases not matched to a gene. This sequence originates from an adult in good health. Sample: peripheral blood, taken on day 0 of AZD1222 vaccination. The V call is TRBV7-3, the J call TRBJ2-3; 8 nucleotides match TRBD1. The CDR3 here is CASSLRDRWGDTQYF. The CDR3 coding sequence is TGTGCCAGCAGCTTAAGGGACAGGTGGGGGGATACGCAGTATTTT.